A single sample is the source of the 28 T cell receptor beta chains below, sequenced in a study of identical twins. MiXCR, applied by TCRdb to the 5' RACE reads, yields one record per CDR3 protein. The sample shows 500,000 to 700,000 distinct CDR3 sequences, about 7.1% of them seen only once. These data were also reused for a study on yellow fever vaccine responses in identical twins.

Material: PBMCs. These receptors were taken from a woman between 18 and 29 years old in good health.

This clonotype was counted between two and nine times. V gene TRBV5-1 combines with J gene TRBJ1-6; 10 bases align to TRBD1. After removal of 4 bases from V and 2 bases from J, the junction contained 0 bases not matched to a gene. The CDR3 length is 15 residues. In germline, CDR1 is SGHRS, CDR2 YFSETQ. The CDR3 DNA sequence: TGCGCCAGCAGCGGGACAGGGGCCTATAATTCACCCCTCCACTTT. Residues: CASSGTGAYNSPLHF.

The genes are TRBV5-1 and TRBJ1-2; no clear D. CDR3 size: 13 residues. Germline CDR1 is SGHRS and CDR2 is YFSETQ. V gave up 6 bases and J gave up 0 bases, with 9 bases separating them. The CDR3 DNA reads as TGCGCCAGCACAGAGCGAGCTAACTATGGCTACACCTTC. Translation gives CASTERANYGYTF.

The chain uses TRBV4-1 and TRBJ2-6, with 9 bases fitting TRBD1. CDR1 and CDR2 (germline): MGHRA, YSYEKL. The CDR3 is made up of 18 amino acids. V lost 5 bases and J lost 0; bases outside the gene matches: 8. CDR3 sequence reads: CASSIRTGVYSGANVLTF. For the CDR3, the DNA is TGCGCCAGCAGCATTCGGACAGGGGTATACTCTGGGGCCAACGTCCTGACTTTC.

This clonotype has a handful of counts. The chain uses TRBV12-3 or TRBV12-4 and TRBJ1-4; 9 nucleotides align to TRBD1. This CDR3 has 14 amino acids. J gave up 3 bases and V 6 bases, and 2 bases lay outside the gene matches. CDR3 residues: CASRRTGANEKLFF. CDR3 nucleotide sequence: TGTGCCAGCAGGAGGACAGGGGCTAATGAAAAACTGTTTTTT.

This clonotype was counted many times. CDR3 loop: CASSLARGVSQETQYF. In nucleotides, the CDR3 is TGCGCCAGCAGCTTGGCCAGGGGGGTTTCACAAGAGACCCAGTACTTC. The V call is TRBV5-1, the J call TRBJ2-5; possible D gene TRBD1, 7 bases. There are 16 residues in the CDR3. Trimming left V 0 bases short and J 2 bases short, with 14 bases between. Per germline, CDR1 SGHRS and CDR2 YFSETQ. The full variable domain, rest sourced from reference TRBV5-1 and TRBJ2-5, is KAGVTQTPRYLIKTRGQQVTLSCSPISGHRSVSWYQQTPGQGLQFLFEYFSETQRNKGNFPGRFSGRQFSNSRSEMNVSTLELGDSALYLCASSLARGVSQETQYFGPGTRLLVL.

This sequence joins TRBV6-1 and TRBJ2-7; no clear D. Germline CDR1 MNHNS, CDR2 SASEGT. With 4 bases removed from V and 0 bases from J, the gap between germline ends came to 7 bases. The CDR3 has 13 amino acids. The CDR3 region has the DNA TGTGCCAGCAGTGTCGTCAGCTCCTACGAGCAGTACTTC. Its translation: CASSVVSSYEQYF.

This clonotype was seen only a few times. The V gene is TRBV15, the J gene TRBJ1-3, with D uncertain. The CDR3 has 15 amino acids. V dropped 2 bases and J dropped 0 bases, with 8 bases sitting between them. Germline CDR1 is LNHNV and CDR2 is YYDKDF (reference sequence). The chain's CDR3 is CATSRQTDSGNTIYF. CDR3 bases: TGTGCCACCAGCAGACAGACCGACTCTGGAAACACCATATATTTT.

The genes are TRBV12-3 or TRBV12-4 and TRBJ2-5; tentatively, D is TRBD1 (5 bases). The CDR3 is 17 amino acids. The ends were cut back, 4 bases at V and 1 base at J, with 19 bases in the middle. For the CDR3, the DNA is TGTGCCAGCAGTTCGTGGGCGGTTCAGGGAAGCCAAGAGACCCAGTACTTC. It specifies CASSSWAVQGSQETQYF.

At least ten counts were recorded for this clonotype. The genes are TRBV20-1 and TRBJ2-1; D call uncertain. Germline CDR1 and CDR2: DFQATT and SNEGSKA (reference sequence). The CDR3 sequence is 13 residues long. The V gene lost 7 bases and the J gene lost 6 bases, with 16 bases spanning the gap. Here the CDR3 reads CSVPPRWGNEQFF. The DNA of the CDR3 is TGCAGTGTCCCCCCCCGGTGGGGCAATGAGCAGTTCTTC.

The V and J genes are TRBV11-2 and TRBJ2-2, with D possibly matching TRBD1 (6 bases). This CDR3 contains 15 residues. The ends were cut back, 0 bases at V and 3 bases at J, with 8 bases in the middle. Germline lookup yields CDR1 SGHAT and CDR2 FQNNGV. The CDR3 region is CASSLENRDTGELFF. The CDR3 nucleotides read TGTGCCAGCAGCTTAGAAAACAGGGACACCGGGGAGCTGTTTTTT.

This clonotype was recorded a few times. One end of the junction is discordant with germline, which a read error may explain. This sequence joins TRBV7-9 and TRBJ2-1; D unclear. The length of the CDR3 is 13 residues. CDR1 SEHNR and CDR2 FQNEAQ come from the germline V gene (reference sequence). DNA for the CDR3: TGTGCCAGCAGTAACACCGGGCCCCTGTTTATGCTCTTC. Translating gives CASSNTGPLFMLF.

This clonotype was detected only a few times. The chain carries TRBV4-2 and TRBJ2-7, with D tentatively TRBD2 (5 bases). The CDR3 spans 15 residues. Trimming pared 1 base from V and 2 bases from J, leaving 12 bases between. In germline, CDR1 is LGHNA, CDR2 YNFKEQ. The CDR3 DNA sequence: TGTGCCAGCAGCCAAGCGCTAGCTGCCACCTACGAGCAGTACTTC. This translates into CASSQALAATYEQYF.

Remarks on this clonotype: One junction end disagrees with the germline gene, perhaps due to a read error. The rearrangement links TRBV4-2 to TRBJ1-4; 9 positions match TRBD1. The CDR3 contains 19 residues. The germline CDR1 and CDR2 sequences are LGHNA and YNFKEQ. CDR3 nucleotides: TGTGCCAGCAGCCAACGAAGGACCGGGACAGGGATAGTCGATGAAAAACTGTATTTT. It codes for CASSQRRTGTGIVDEKLYF.

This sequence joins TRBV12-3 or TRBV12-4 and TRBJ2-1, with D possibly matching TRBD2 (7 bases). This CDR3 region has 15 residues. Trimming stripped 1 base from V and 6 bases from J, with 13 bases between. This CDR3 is CASSLGGGLGNEQFF. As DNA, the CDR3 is TGTGCCAGCAGTTTAGGGGGGGGGCTTGGCAATGAGCAGTTCTTC.

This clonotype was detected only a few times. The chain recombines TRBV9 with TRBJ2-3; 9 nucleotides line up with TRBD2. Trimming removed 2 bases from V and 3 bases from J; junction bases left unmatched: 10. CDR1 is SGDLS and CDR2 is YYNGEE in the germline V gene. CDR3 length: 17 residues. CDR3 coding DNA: TGTGCCAGCAGCGTGGCGGGGGGGCTCGTCAGGACAGATACGCAGTATTTT. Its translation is CASSVAGGLVRTDTQYF.

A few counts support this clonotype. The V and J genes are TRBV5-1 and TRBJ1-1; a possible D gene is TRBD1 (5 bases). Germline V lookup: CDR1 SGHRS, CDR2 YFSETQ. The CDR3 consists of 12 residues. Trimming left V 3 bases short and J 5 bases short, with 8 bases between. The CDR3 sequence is CASSSGFTEAFF. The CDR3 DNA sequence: TGCGCCAGCAGCTCAGGGTTTACTGAAGCTTTCTTT.

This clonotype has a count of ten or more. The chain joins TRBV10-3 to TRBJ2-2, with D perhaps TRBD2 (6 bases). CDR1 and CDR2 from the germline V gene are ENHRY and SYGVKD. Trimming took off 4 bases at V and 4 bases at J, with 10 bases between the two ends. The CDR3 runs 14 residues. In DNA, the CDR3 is TGTGCCATCAGTGGCGGGATTTCCACCGGGGAGCTGTTTTTT. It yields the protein CAISGGISTGELFF.

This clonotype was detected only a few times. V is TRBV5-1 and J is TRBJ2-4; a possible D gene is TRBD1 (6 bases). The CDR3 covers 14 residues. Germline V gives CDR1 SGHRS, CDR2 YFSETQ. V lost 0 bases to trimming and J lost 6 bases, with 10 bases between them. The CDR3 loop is CASSLGGPVNIQYF. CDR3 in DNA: TGCGCCAGCAGCTTGGGGGGGCCGGTAAACATTCAGTACTTC.

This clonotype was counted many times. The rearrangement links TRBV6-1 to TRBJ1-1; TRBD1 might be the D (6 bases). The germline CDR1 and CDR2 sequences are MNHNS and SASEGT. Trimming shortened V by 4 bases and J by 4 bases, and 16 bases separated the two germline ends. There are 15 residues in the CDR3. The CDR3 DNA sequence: TGTGCCAGCAGTGGAAAAGGGGGGGCACCCACTGAAGCTTTCTTT. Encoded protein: CASSGKGGAPTEAFF.

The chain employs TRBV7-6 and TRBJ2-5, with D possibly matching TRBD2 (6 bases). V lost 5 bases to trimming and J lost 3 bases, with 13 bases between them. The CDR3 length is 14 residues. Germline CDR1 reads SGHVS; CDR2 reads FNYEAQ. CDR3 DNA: TGTGCCAGCAGCAGACGACTAGATGAAGAGACCCAGTACTTC. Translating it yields CASSRRLDEETQYF.

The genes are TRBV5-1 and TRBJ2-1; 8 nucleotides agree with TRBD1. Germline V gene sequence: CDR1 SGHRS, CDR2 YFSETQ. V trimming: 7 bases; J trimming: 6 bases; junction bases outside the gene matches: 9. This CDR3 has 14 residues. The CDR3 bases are TGCGCCAGCCATAAGACAGGGGTCCCCAATGAGCAGTTCTTC. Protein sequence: CASHKTGVPNEQFF.

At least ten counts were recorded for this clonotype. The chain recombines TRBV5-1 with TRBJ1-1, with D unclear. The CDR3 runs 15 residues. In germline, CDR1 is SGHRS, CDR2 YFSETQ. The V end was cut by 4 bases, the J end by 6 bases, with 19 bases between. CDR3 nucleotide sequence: TGCGCCAGCAGCCCGGGAGGGCAGAGAGCGGCTGAAGCTTTCTTT. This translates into CASSPGGQRAAEAFF.

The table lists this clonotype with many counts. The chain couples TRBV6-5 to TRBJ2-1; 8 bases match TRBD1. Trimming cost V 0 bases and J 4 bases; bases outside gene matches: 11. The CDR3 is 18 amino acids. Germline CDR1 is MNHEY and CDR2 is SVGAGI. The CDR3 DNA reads TGTGCCAGCAGTTACTCGGGGTGGTTACAGGGGGAATACAATGAGCAGTTCTTC. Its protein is CASSYSGWLQGEYNEQFF.

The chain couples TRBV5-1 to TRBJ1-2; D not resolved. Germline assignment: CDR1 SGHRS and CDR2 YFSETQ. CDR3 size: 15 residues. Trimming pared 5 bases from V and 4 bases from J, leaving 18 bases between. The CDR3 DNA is TGCGCCAGCAGAGATGTCAGTGGGCTGATCTATGGCTACACCTTC. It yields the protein CASRDVSGLIYGYTF.

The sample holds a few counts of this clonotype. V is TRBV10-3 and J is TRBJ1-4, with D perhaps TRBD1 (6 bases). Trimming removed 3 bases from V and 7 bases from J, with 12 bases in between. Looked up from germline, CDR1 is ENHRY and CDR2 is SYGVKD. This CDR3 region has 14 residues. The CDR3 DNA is TGTGCCATCAGTGATTCAGGGGATATTGAAAAACTGTTTTTT. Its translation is CAISDSGDIEKLFF.

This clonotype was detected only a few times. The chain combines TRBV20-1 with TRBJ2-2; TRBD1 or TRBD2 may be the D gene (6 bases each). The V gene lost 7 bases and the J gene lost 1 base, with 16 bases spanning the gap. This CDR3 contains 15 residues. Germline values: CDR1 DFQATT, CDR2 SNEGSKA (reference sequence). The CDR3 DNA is TGCAGTGTTGACCCCGGGGGCGTGAACACCGGGGAGCTGTTTTTT. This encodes CSVDPGGVNTGELFF.

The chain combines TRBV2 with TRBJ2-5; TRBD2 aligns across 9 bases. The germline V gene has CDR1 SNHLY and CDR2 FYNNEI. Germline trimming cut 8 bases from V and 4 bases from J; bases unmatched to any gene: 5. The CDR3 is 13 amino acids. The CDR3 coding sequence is TGTGCCAGCTGGAGCGGGAGGAGAGAGACCCAGTACTTC. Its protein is CASWSGRRETQYF.

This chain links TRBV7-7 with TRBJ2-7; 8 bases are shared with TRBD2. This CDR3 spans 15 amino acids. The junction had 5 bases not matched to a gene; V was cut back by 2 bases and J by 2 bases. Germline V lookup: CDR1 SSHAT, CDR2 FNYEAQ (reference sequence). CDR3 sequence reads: CASSLLPGGAYEQYF. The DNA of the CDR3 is TGTGCCAGCAGCTTATTGCCGGGGGGGGCCTACGAGCAGTACTTC.